These 30 T cell receptor beta chains came from one sample sequenced in a study of cytomegalovirus exposure and HLA in healthy donors. 60 Vbeta and 13 Jbeta primers were used in PCR. Using immunoSEQ multiplex PCR, the repertoire was profiled, and TCRdb retains in-frame clones only, with some absent. There are some 130,000 clones in the sample; 55% to 75% occur only once, and 1.6% lies in the top ten. Sequencing was performed on PBMCs. The receptors originated from a man younger than 45 in good health and CMV-seropositive.

This chain uses TRBV28 with TRBJ2-7; D is perhaps TRBD1 (6 bases). Per the germline V gene, CDR1 is MDHEN and CDR2 is SYDVKM. CDR3 length: 15 residues. V gave up 4 bases and J gave up 3 bases, with 16 bases separating them. Written as DNA, the CDR3 is TGTGCCAGCAGTTCGACAGGTTGGGAGCGCTACGAGCAGTACTTC. Amino acids: CASSSTGWERYEQYF.

This clone was counted a few times. The V gene is TRBV6-5, the J gene TRBJ1-2; a possible D gene is TRBD1 (5 bases). The ends were cut back, 1 base at V and 7 bases at J, with 16 bases in the middle. The germline V gene has CDR1 MNHEY and CDR2 SVGAGI. The CDR3 contains 15 residues. The DNA of the CDR3 is TGTGCCAGCAGTTACTTAGCGGGAGCTGGGGGTGGCTACACCTTC. This sequence encodes CASSYLAGAGGGYTF.

The chain couples TRBV5-1 to TRBJ1-1; unclear D gene. Trimming removed 0 bases at V and 0 bases at J, with 15 bases between. CDR1 is SGHRS, CDR2 YFSETQ, per germline. The CDR3 is 17 amino acids. CDR3 sequence: CASSLGHTVSMNTEAFF. In nucleotides, the CDR3 is TGCGCCAGCAGCTTGGGACACACAGTTTCAATGAACACTGAAGCTTTCTTT.

This clone was counted a few times. The chain uses TRBV27 and TRBJ2-1; 10 bases fit TRBD2. The CDR3 extends over 20 amino acids. Germline values: CDR1 MNHEY, CDR2 SMNVEV (reference sequence). Unmatched junction bases numbered 20, after V lost 2 bases and J lost 7 bases. The CDR3 coding sequence is TGTGCCAGCAGTTTACCCCGCAATCCCAATCTAGCGGGAGTTTGGAATGAGCAGTTCTTC. This encodes CASSLPRNPNLAGVWNEQFF.

This chain uses TRBV29-1 with TRBJ1-1, with D hard to call. This CDR3 has 14 residues. V gave up 2 bases and J gave up 0 bases, with 10 bases separating them. Germline lookup yields CDR1 SQVTM and CDR2 ANQGSEA. The CDR3 loop is CSVEPPVMNTEAFF. The DNA for the CDR3 is TGCAGCGTTGAACCACCGGTCATGAACACTGAAGCTTTCTTT.

The chain joins TRBV7-9 to TRBJ1-4, with D perhaps TRBD1 (5 bases). V lost 3 bases and J lost 3, with 17 bases in between. Germline lookup yields CDR1 SEHNR and CDR2 FQNEAQ (reference sequence). The CDR3 loop spans 17 amino acids. This CDR3 reads CASSLGVSGVSNEKLFF. CDR3 bases: TGTGCCAGCAGCTTGGGTGTTTCGGGGGTCTCTAATGAAAAACTGTTTTTT.

The chain joins TRBV27 to TRBJ2-7; 8 nucleotides agree with TRBD2. Germline V gene lookup returns CDR1 MNHEY and CDR2 SMNVEV (reference sequence). V gave up 0 bases and J gave up 6 bases; unmatched junction bases: 13. The CDR3 covers 17 residues. Written as DNA, the CDR3 is TGTGCCAGCAGTTTATCTACCGCAGAACTAGCGGTGGCCGAGCAGTACTTC. Protein sequence: CASSLSTAELAVAEQYF.

The chain is built from TRBV29-1 and TRBJ2-5; a weak D match, TRBD1 (5 bases). The CDR3 runs to 12 residues. Per germline, CDR1 SQVTM and CDR2 ANQGSEA. With 5 bases removed from V and 5 bases from J, the gap between germline ends came to 12 bases. CDR3 region: CSVPDSTETQYF. The CDR3 DNA follows: TGCAGCGTTCCCGACAGTACGGAGACCCAGTACTTC.

As for this clone: A read error may produce the germline difference seen at one junction end. The chain is built from TRBV7-9 and TRBJ2-7; 8 bases agree with TRBD1. Germline CDR1 and CDR2: SEHNR and FQNEAQ (reference sequence). This CDR3 comprises 16 residues. The CDR3 spells CSSSSARRGQVYEQYF. The CDR3 nucleotides are TGTTCCAGCAGCTCCGCCCGCAGGGGGCAGGTTTACGAGCAGTACTTC.

The chain uses TRBV6-6 and TRBJ1-2, with 8 bases identical to TRBD1. The CDR3 spans 14 residues. Trimming cost V 5 bases and J 3 bases; bases outside gene matches: 5. Germline-derived CDR1 and CDR2 are MNHNY and SVGAGI (reference sequence). For the CDR3, the DNA is TGTGCCAGCAGTAACGGACAGGGTCACTATGGCTACACCTTC. It is translated as CASSNGQGHYGYTF.

The chain combines TRBV5-8 with TRBJ2-1; TRBD1 is a possible D gene (5 bases). Looked up from germline, CDR1 is SGHTS and CDR2 is YDEGEE. Trimming removed 3 bases at V and 4 bases at J, with 8 bases between. CDR3 length: 13 amino acids. The CDR3 protein is CASSSQGYNEQFF. CDR3 nucleotides: TGTGCCAGCAGCTCTCAGGGATACAATGAGCAGTTCTTC.

Worth noting for this clone: The same CDR3 arises from other DNA sequences in this sample as well. The rearrangement uses TRBV5-1 and TRBJ2-5, with D perhaps TRBD1 (6 bases). Germline V lookup: CDR1 SGHRS, CDR2 YFSETQ. V shed 4 bases and J shed 4 bases, with 14 bases lying between them. The CDR3 runs 14 residues. Here the CDR3 DNA reads TGCGCCAGCAGCCTACAGGGTAACGGAGAGACCCAGTACTTC. This codes for CASSLQGNGETQYF.

The chain links TRBV4-2 to TRBJ2-1; 7 nucleotides agree with TRBD2. The J segment lost 4 bases and the V segment lost 0 bases, leaving 9 bases of the junction unmatched. Germline CDR1 reads LGHNA; CDR2 reads YNFKEQ. The CDR3 has 17 amino acids. CDR3 protein: CASSQEEGLAAYNEQFF. Here the CDR3 DNA reads TGTGCCAGCAGCCAAGAAGAAGGGCTAGCGGCTTACAATGAGCAGTTCTTC.

Only a few counts were recorded for this clone. The chain employs TRBV28 and TRBJ2-7; D gene ambiguous. The CDR3 runs to 12 residues. Germline V lookup: CDR1 MDHEN, CDR2 SYDVKM. Deletions cut 4 bases from V and 5 bases from J, with 9 bases between. DNA for the CDR3: TGTGCCAGCAGTTCACTCTCGAACGAGCAGTACTTC. This sequence encodes CASSSLSNEQYF. Based on the CDR3 plus reference TRBV28 and TRBJ2-7, the full variable domain is DVKVTQSSRYLVKRTGEKVFLECVQDMDHENMFWYRQDPGLGLRLIYFSYDVKMKEKGDIPEGYSVSREKKERFSLILESASTNQTSMYLCASSSLSNEQYFGPGTRLTVT.

The chain carries TRBV5-1 and TRBJ2-5; the D is unclear. V was pared by 0 bases and J by 2 bases, with 5 bases between. There are 13 residues in the CDR3. CDR1 and CDR2 (germline): SGHRS, YFSETQ. The CDR3 DNA follows: TGCGCCAGCAGCTTGGCCGTTCAAGAGACCCAGTACTTC. Translation gives CASSLAVQETQYF.

The chain is built from TRBV7-9 and TRBJ2-7; TRBD2 agrees at 10 bases. There are 15 residues in the CDR3. The trim removed 4 bases at V and 2 bases at J, leaving 5 bases unmatched. CDR1 is SEHNR and CDR2 is FQNEAQ in the germline V gene (reference sequence). The CDR3 region is CASSSLAGGPYEQYF. The CDR3 DNA sequence: TGTGCCAGCAGCTCGTTAGCGGGAGGCCCCTACGAGCAGTACTTC.

This sequence joins TRBV5-6 and TRBJ1-2; a weak D match, TRBD1 (6 bases). Germline V lookup: CDR1 SGHDT, CDR2 YYEEEE. This CDR3 has 16 amino acids. Trimming shortened V by 6 bases and J by 5 bases, and 23 bases separated the two germline ends. CDR3 protein: CASITRTAQLFYGYTF. The CDR3 DNA is TGTGCCAGCATCACCCGGACAGCCCAACTATTTTATGGCTACACCTTC.

J is TRBJ2-1 and V is TRBV18; a weak D match, TRBD2 (5 bases). Germline CDR1 KGHSH, CDR2 LQKENI. The V and J ends lost 0 bases and 6 bases respectively, with 18 bases between them. The CDR3 is made up of 17 amino acids. The CDR3 region is CASSPPGAVLGGNEQFF. The DNA of the CDR3 is TGTGCCAGCTCACCACCGGGAGCCGTGTTGGGTGGCAATGAGCAGTTCTTC.

This clone was seen a few times. V and J are TRBV2 and TRBJ2-1; 7 bases map to TRBD1. The CDR3 has 13 amino acids. Germline lookup yields CDR1 SNHLY and CDR2 FYNNEI. After removal of 6 bases from V and 6 bases from J, the junction contained 5 bases not matched to a gene. CDR3 DNA sequence: TGTGCCAGCAGGAATGACAGGGTCAATGAGCAGTTCTTC. Its protein is CASRNDRVNEQFF.

This clone was counted once. V and J are TRBV9 and TRBJ1-2, with TRBD1 matching 10 bases. V shed 3 bases and J 3 bases; nucleotides not matched to a gene: 5. This CDR3 has 15 residues. Germline V gene data show CDR1 as SGDLS and CDR2 as YYNGEE. This CDR3 reads CASSAGTGADYGYTF. The CDR3 DNA reads TGTGCCAGCAGCGCCGGGACAGGGGCAGACTATGGCTACACCTTC.

The chain couples TRBV7-3 to TRBJ1-1; no reliable D call. Germline V lookup: CDR1 SGHTA, CDR2 FQGTGA. V was pared by 5 bases and J by 1 base, with 11 bases between. This CDR3 comprises 14 residues. CDR3 nucleotides: TGTGCCAGCAGCCCAAACCAGGAGAACACTGAAGCTTTCTTT. This translates into CASSPNQENTEAFF. Full variable domain (rest looked up from reference TRBV7-3 and TRBJ1-1): GAGVSQTPSNKVTEKGKYVELRCDPISGHTALYWYRQSLGQGPEFLIYFQGTGAADDSGLPNDRFFAVRPEGSVSTLKIQRTERGDSAVYLCASSPNQENTEAFFGQGTRLTVV.

This clone was seen a single time. The CDR3 is CASSLVGLRPGELFF. The DNA of the CDR3 is TGTGCCAGCAGCTTGGTTGGACTTCGCCCCGGGGAGCTGTTTTTT. This chain joins TRBV5-4 and TRBJ2-2, with a weak D call TRBD2 (5 bases). This CDR3 contains 15 residues. In germline, CDR1 is SGHNT, CDR2 YYREEE (reference sequence). With 0 bases removed from V and 6 bases from J, the gap between germline ends came to 12 bases.

The gene calls are TRBV9 and TRBJ2-1; 8 positions agree with TRBD2. The J segment lost 1 base and the V segment lost 0 bases, leaving 0 bases of the junction unmatched. There are 15 residues in the CDR3. CDR1 is SGDLS and CDR2 is YYNGEE in the germline V gene. The CDR3 loop is CASSVAGGSYNEQFF. CDR3 in DNA: TGTGCCAGCAGCGTAGCGGGAGGGTCCTACAATGAGCAGTTCTTC.

In the case of this clone: An end of the junction differs from the germline gene, which may be a read error. The chain couples TRBV7-7 to TRBJ2-1; D may be TRBD2 (5 bases). This CDR3 comprises 15 residues. Germline V CDR1 and CDR2: SSHAT, FNYEAQ (reference sequence). DNA of the CDR3: TGTGCTAGCAGCCCCTGGAGCGGCTCCTACAATGAGCAGTTCTTC. Amino acid sequence: CASSPWSGSYNEQFF.

The chain uses TRBV28 and TRBJ1-4; a possible D gene is TRBD1 (5 bases). This CDR3 is built from 13 residues. Germline V gene data show CDR1 as MDHEN and CDR2 as SYDVKM. Trimming removed 7 bases from V and 6 bases from J, with 12 bases in between. The CDR3 nucleotides read TGTGCCAGCACCCGACAGCAAGATGAAAAACTGTTTTTT. Its translation is CASTRQQDEKLFF.

Details on this clone: The DNA is left out, because the CDR3 cannot be placed on it with certainty; the CDR3 is given as TCRdb lists it. The chain links TRBV2 to TRBJ2-5; TRBD2 is the table's D call, not checked against the DNA. In germline, CDR1 is SNHLY, CDR2 FYNNEI. The CDR3 has 17 residues if both end residues are counted. CDR3 region: CASILGFLAGVPYEQYF.

As DNA, the CDR3 is TGTGCCAGTAGGGGGGGTACGGGGACCAAAAACATTCAGTACTTC. It is translated as CASRGGTGTKNIQYF. This chain uses TRBV19 with TRBJ2-4; tentative D call: TRBD2 (6 bases). The CDR3 runs 15 residues. The germline V gene encodes CDR1 LNHDA and CDR2 SQIVND (reference sequence). Trimming cost V 6 bases and J 2 bases, with 14 bases left between them. Supplemented by reference TRBV19 and TRBJ2-4, the full variable domain reads DGGITQSPKYLFRKEGQNVTLSCEQNLNHDAMYWYRQDPGQGLRLIYYSQIVNDFQKGDIAEGYSVSREKKESFPLTVTSAQKNPTAFYLCASRGGTGTKNIQYFGAGTRLSVL.

The chain joins TRBV21-1 to TRBJ2-3; the D call in the table, TRBD2, was not verified against the DNA. TRBV21-1 is given as a pseudogene. CDR3 length: 17 residues. CDR3 nucleotide sequence: TGTGCCAGCAGCAAAGTCAGGCGGGATGAGAGCACAGATACGCAGTATTTT. Translating gives CASSKVRRDESTDTQYF.

This clone was seen a few times. The chain carries TRBV5-4 and TRBJ1-1; the match to TRBD1 covers 8 bases. The junction had 12 bases not matched to a gene; V was cut back by 3 bases and J by 11 bases. This CDR3 has 14 residues. Germline assignment: CDR1 SGHNT and CDR2 YYREEE (reference sequence). CDR3 loop: CASSYGTGPGGAFF. The CDR3 DNA is TGTGCCAGCAGCTACGGGACAGGCCCCGGGGGGGCTTTCTTT. Supplemented by reference TRBV5-4 and TRBJ1-1, the full variable domain reads ETGVTQSPTHLIKTRGQQVTLRCSSQSGHNTVSWYQQALGQGPQFIFQYYREEENGRGNFPPRFSGLQFPNYSSELNVNALELDDSALYLCASSYGTGPGGAFFGQGTRLTVV.

The chain links TRBV10-3 to TRBJ1-5; D gene ambiguous. Germline-derived CDR1 and CDR2 are ENHRY and SYGVKD. The CDR3 contains 14 residues. V lost 4 bases and J lost 4, with 11 bases in between. CDR3 sequence reads: CAISGRRENQPQHF. CDR3 DNA: TGTGCCATCAGTGGGCGGAGGGAGAATCAGCCCCAGCATTTT.